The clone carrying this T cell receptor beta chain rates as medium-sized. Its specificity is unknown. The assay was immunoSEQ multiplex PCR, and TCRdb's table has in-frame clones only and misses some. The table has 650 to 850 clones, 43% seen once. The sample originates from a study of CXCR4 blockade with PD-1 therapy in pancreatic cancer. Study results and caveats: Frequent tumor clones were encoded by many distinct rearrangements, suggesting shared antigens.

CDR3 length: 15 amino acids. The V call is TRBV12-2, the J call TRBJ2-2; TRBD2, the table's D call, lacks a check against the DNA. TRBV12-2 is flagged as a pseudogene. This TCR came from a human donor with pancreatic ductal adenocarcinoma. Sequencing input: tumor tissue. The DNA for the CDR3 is TGTGCCACCCGCCTTACCGGGTGGAGAGGCGGGGAGCTGTTTTTT. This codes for CATRLTGWRGGELFF.